The source of this T cell receptor beta chain is a study of T cell changes during pregnancy in multiple sclerosis. The CDR3 extends over 18 amino acids. V was pared by 1 base and J by 0 bases, with 4 bases of the junction left unmatched. Germline V gives CDR1 LGHNA, CDR2 YNFKEQ. Clones were read by immunoSEQ multiplex PCR, and TCRdb kept only the in-frame ones, dropping some. The sample carries tens of thousands of clones, around 90% recorded once. The material sequenced was CD4+ T cells from peripheral blood mononuclear cells, taken after pregnancy. This chain joins TRBV4-2 and TRBJ2-6; 9 bases line up with TRBD1. This receptor was identified in a female donor in good health, enrolled as a control in a pregnancy study. The CDR3 here is CASSQGGQGYSGANVLTF. The CDR3, as DNA: TGTGCCAGCAGCCAAGGGGGACAGGGTTACTCTGGGGCCAACGTCCTGACTTTC.